The rows below give T cell receptor beta chains drawn from one sample of a study of B cell selection in AIRE deficiency. Repertoires were generated with immunoSEQ multiplex PCR, while TCRdb's copy carries only in-frame clones and drops some. The repertoire holds roughly 24,000 clones, approximately 96% seen once, with 0.15% to 0.2% in the top ten. The specimen sequenced was CD4+CD127+ conventional T cells sorted from PBMCs. These receptor sequences come from a human donor in good health. The CDR3 runs from the conserved cysteine through the conserved F or W. A D gene is named only where the DNA matches it firmly. The size of a clone is reported for some rows only, either as once, few or many, or as a class for expanded clones.

>14|TRBJ1-2|TRBD1|.|TRBV19
TGTGCCAGTTGGACAGGGGGCCGCGGCTATGGCTACACCTTC
CASWTGGRGYGYTF
>13|TRBJ1-6|.|.|TRBV6-6
TGTGCCAGCAGTTCCGGGGTGAACTCACCCCTCCACTTT
CASSSGVNSPLHF
>15|TRBJ2-2|.|.|TRBV2
TGTGCCAGCAGTGTAATGGGAGGAGGCGGCGGGGAGCTGTTTTTT
CASSVMGGGGGELFF
>14|TRBJ1-1|.|.|TRBV6-5
TGTGCCACCCTACCGGACAGATTGAACACTGAAGCTTTCTTT
CATLPDRLNTEAFF
>13|TRBJ1-1|.|.|TRBV6-5
TGTGCCAGCAGTAGGACAGAGAACACTGAAGCTTTCTTT
CASSRTENTEAFF
>16|TRBJ2-6|.|.|TRBV11-3
TGTGCCAGCAGCCCCGGGCGGGGATCAGGGGCCAACGTCCTGACTTTC
CASSPGRGSGANVLTF
>14|TRBJ1-1|.|.|TRBV25-1
TGTGCCAGCAGTGGATATGGGGGGAACACTGAAGCTTTCTTT
CASSGYGGNTEAFF
>15|TRBJ2-1|.|.|TRBV5-1
TGCGCCAGCAGCTTTGGGTCCCAAACCCACAATGAGCAGTTCTTC
CASSFGSQTHNEQFF
>13|TRBJ1-6|.|.|TRBV2
TGTGCCAGCAGCCCCAGGGGTGGCTCACCCCTCCACTTT
CASSPRGGSPLHF
>21|TRBJ2-3|TRBD2|.|TRBV28
TGTGCCAGCATCCCGATCCCCGGGACTAGCGGTCACCCTCCTAGCACAGATACGCAGTATTTT
CASIPIPGTSGHPPSTDTQYF
>19|TRBJ1-2|.|few|TRBV12-2
TGTGCAAGTCGCTCTACCAATGGGGACCCTAGGCCCCCTGACTATGGCTACACCTTC
CASRSTNGDPRPPDYGYTF
>16|TRBJ2-1|TRBD2|.|TRBV29-1
TGCAGCGTTTCATACAGCAGCGGGCGGGGGTACCATGAGCAGTTCTTC
CSVSYSSGRGYHEQFF
>12|TRBJ2-7|.|.|TRBV9
TGTGCCAGCAGCGCCGACTTGTACGAGCAGTACTTC
CASSADLYEQYF
>14|TRBJ1-3|TRBD1|once|TRBV5-1
TGCGCCAGCAGCTTAAGGGGGCCCGGAAACACCATATATTTT
CASSLRGPGNTIYF
>15|TRBJ2-5|TRBD2|few|TRBV2
TGTGCCAGCGGAGGGGCTAGCGGGGCCCAAGAGACCCAGTACTTC
CASGGASGAQETQYF
>15|TRBJ1-1|.|.|TRBV19
TGTGCCAGTCGCTCCTCACAGGTCAGATTCACTGAAGCTTTCTTT
CASRSSQVRFTEAFF
>19|TRBJ1-2|TRBD1|.|TRBV4-1
TGCGCCAGCAGCCAAGATTTGGGCAGGGGGCAAGTCGATAACTATGGCTACACCTTC
CASSQDLGRGQVDNYGYTF
>15|TRBJ2-3|.|.|TRBV5-5
TGTGCCAGCAGCTCAGGGGCCCTCCTCACAGATACGCAGTATTTT
CASSSGALLTDTQYF
>14|TRBJ1-5|TRBD1|.|TRBV5-1
TGCGCCAGCAGCCCGTGGACAGGGAGTCAGCCCCAGCATTTT
CASSPWTGSQPQHF
>15|TRBJ1-3|TRBD1|.|TRBV28
TGTGCCAGCAGTTCAGGGGGCGAGGTTGGAAACACCATATATTTT
CASSSGGEVGNTIYF
>18|TRBJ2-1|.|.|TRBV21-1
TGTGCCAGCAGCCGACCGCCGGGGCAGGGTACACCCTACAATGAGCAGTTCTTC
CASSRPPGQGTPYNEQFF
>13|TRBJ2-7|TRBD2|.|TRBV19
TGTGCCAGTAGTCCTCGGGGGGCCTACGAGCAGTACTTC
CASSPRGAYEQYF
>15|TRBJ2-2|.|.|TRBV5-1
TGCGCCAGCAGCCCCACCGCGGTTGGGGGCGGGGAGCTGTTTTTT
CASSPTAVGGGELFF
>15|TRBJ2-5|.|.|TRBV5-1
TGCGCCAGCAGCTTGGGTGGGACCACAGCCGAGACCCAGTACTTC
CASSLGGTTAETQYF
>14|TRBJ1-4|.|.|TRBV5-1
TGCGCCAGCAGCTCGGGGGGCACTAATGAAAAACTGTTTTTT
CASSSGGTNEKLFF
>15|TRBJ2-7|TRBD1|once|TRBV11-3
TGTGCCAGCAGCCTCTACGGGACAGGGGACTACGAGCAGTACTTC
CASSLYGTGDYEQYF
>13|TRBJ1-3|.|.|TRBV7-2
TGTGCCAGCAGCCAAGATGCTGGAAACACCATATATTTT
CASSQDAGNTIYF
>14|TRBJ2-3|TRBD2|.|TRBV11-2
TGTGCCAGCAGCTTAAATCGGGGGGCAGATACGCAGTATTTT
CASSLNRGADTQYF
>14|TRBJ1-1|.|.|TRBV27
TGTGCCAGCAGTCACAGACAGGTAAACACTGAAGCTTTCTTT
CASSHRQVNTEAFF
>11|TRBJ2-3|.|.|TRBV7-9
TGTGCCAGCATCGGCACAGATACGCAGTATTTT
CASIGTDTQYF
>12|TRBJ1-2|TRBD1|.|TRBV6-1
TGTGCCAGCAATAGGGGGCTGGATGGCTACACCTTC
CASNRGLDGYTF
>15|TRBJ2-1|TRBD1|once|TRBV11-2
TGTGCCAGCAGCCTTGACAGGGCCCCCTACAATGAGCAGTTCTTC
CASSLDRAPYNEQFF
>14|TRBJ1-1|.|.|TRBV10-3
TGTGCCATCAGTGAGCAGGGCGGAGACACTGAAGCTTTCTTT
CAISEQGGDTEAFF
>16|TRBJ2-7|TRBD1|few|TRBV5-1
TGCGCCAGTACACCGGGACAGTCTCTCTCGGGCTACGAGCAGTACTTC
CASTPGQSLSGYEQYF
>13|TRBJ1-1|.|.|TRBV27
TGTGCCAGCAGCAACAGGGCACACACTGAAGCTTTCTTT
CASSNRAHTEAFF
>14|TRBJ1-2|.|.|TRBV2
TGTGCCAGCAGAGGACAGAACACCAACTATGGCTACACCTTC
CASRGQNTNYGYTF
>15|TRBJ1-1|.|.|TRBV28
TGTGCCAGCATCGTAACCGGCTATAGGAACACTGAAGCTTTCTTT
CASIVTGYRNTEAFF
>12|TRBJ1-5|.|.|TRBV7-2
TGTGCCAGCAGCCAACTAGCACAGCCCCAGCATTTT
CASSQLAQPQHF
>15|TRBJ1-5|TRBD1|.|TRBV18
TGTGCCAGCTCTTCACAGGGGCCTAGCAATCAGCCCCAGCATTTT
CASSSQGPSNQPQHF
>17|TRBJ1-1|TRBD1|.|TRBV5-1
TGCGCCAGCAGCCAAGGACAGGGCAAGGCCGGAGTCGCTGAAGCTTTCTTT
CASSQGQGKAGVAEAFF
>15|TRBJ1-6|.|.|TRBV7-9
TGTGCCAGCAGTGGGGGGGCGCGGAGTCCGACACCCCTCCACTTT
CASSGGARSPTPLHF
>13|TRBJ2-7|TRBD1|.|TRBV11-3
TGTGCCAGCAGCCTAGACAGGGGTCACGAGCAGTACTTC
CASSLDRGHEQYF
>15|TRBJ2-2|TRBD1|.|TRBV5-1
TGCGCCAGCAGCTTACGGACAGGTTCTACCGGGGAGCTGTTTTTT
CASSLRTGSTGELFF
>15|TRBJ1-5|.|.|TRBV5-1
TGCGCCAGCAGCTTGGAGGGGGGGCAAAGGCAGCCCCAGCATTTT
CASSLEGGQRQPQHF
>15|TRBJ2-1|TRBD1|.|TRBV6-5
TGTGCCAGCAGTTTCCGACAGGGGGATTACAATGAGCAGTTCTTC
CASSFRQGDYNEQFF
>13|TRBJ1-2|.|.|TRBV5-4
TGTGCCAGCAACACGGACAGAGTCGGCGGCTACACCTTC
CASNTDRVGGYTF
>14|TRBJ2-2|.|.|TRBV7-3
TGTGCCAGCAGCCCACATCGGGACACCGGGGAGCTGTTTTTT
CASSPHRDTGELFF
>13|TRBJ2-2|.|.|TRBV18
TGTGCCAGCTCACCAGTGGACACCGGGGAGCTGTTTTTT
CASSPVDTGELFF
>15|TRBJ1-2|.|.|TRBV9
TGTGCCAGCAGCGTAGCTTTGGCGGGAAGTGGTGGCTACACCTTC
CASSVALAGSGGYTF
>12|TRBJ2-3|.|.|TRBV7-2
TGTGCCAGCAGCCCCCTGTCAGATACGCAGTATTTT
CASSPLSDTQYF
>15|TRBJ1-2|TRBD1|.|TRBV9
TGTGCCAGCAGCGCGGGGACAGACAGTAACTATGGCTACACCTTC
CASSAGTDSNYGYTF
>14|TRBJ2-3|.|.|TRBV5-6
TGTGCCAGCAGCTTGGGGGGCTTCACAGATACGCAGTATTTT
CASSLGGFTDTQYF
>11|TRBJ2-1|.|.|TRBV2
TGTGCCAGCAGTTCAAACAATGAGCAGTTCTTC
CASSSNNEQFF
>14|TRBJ1-1|TRBD1|.|TRBV7-3
TGTGCCAGCAGCTTAGAGGGGGCTAGAACTGAAGCTTTCTTT
CASSLEGARTEAFF
>14|TRBJ2-3|.|once|TRBV28
TGTGCCAGCACCTCCCCCGGGGGCACAGATACGCAGTATTTT
CASTSPGGTDTQYF
>12|TRBJ1-2|.|.|TRBV30
TGTGCCTGGAGTGCGGGGGCGGAGGGCTACACCTTC
CAWSAGAEGYTF
>13|TRBJ2-7|.|.|TRBV5-1
TGCGCCAGCAGCTACCAACGGGACTACGAGCAGTACTTC
CASSYQRDYEQYF
>13|TRBJ2-5|.|.|TRBV19
TGTGCCAGTAGTATAGGCAGCCAAGAGACCCAGTACTTC
CASSIGSQETQYF
>16|TRBJ1-6|TRBD1|once|TRBV28
TGTGCCAGCAGTTACCCCAGGACAGGGGTCAATTCACCCCTCCACTTT
CASSYPRTGVNSPLHF